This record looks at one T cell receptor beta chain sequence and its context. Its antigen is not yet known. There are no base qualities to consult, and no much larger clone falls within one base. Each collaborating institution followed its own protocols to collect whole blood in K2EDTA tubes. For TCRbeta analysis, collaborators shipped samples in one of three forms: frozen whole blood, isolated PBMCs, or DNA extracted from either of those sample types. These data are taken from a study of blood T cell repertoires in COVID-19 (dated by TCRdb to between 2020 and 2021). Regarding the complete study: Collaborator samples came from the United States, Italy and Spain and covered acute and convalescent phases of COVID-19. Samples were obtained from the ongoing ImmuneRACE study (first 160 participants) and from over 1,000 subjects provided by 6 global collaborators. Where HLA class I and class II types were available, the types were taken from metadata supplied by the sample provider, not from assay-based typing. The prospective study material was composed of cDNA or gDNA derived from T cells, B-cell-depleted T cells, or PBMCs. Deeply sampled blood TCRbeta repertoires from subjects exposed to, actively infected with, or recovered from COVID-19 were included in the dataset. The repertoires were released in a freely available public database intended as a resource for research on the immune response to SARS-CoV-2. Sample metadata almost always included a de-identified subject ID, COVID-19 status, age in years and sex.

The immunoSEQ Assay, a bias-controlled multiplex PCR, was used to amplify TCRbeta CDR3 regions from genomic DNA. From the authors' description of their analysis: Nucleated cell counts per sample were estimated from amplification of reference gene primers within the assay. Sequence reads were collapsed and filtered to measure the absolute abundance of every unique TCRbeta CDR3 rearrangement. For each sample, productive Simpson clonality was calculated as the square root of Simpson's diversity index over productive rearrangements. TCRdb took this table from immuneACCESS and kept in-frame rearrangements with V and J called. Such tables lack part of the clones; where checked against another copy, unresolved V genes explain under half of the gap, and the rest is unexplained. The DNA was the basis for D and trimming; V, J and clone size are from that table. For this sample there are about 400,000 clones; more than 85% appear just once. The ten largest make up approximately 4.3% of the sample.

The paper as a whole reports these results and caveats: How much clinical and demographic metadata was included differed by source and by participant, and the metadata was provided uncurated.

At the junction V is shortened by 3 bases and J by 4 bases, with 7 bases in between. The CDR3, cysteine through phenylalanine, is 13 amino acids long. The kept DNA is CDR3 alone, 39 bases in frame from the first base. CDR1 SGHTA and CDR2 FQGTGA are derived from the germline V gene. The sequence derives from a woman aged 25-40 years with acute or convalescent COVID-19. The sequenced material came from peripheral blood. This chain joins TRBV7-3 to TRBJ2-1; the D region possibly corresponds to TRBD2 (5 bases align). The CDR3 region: CASSLGEYNEQFF. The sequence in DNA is TGTGCCAGCAGCTTGGGAGAATACAATGAGCAGTTCTTC.